The 32 T cell receptor beta chains below were found in one sample sequenced in a study of blood T cell repertoires in COVID-19. Profiling relied on immunoSEQ multiplex PCR, and the TCRdb table lists in-frame clones only, not all of them. The sample includes around 100,000 clones, around 86% seen only once; the top ten take roughly 4.5%. The specimen was peripheral blood. The receptors derive from a woman older than 75 with acute or convalescent COVID-19.

The J gene is TRBJ2-2, the V gene TRBV6-5; TRBD2 is a possible D gene (6 bases). This CDR3 has 13 residues. The ends were cut back, 3 bases at V and 7 bases at J, with 9 bases in the middle. Per germline, CDR1 MNHEY and CDR2 SVGAGI. CDR3 in DNA: TGTGCCAGCAGTTATCGGGGGAGCGGGGAGCTGTTTTTT. It yields the protein CASSYRGSGELFF.

The chain uses TRBV6-1 and TRBJ1-2, with a possible D match to TRBD1 (6 bases). Trimming shortened V by 3 bases and J by 4 bases, and 9 bases separated the two germline ends. This CDR3 has 13 amino acids. Germline CDR1 MNHNS, CDR2 SASEGT. As DNA, the CDR3 is TGTGCCAGCAGTGACAGGGGTCGCTATGGCTACACCTTC. Its translation: CASSDRGRYGYTF.

This chain connects TRBV15 to TRBJ1-1, with TRBD1 matching over 9 bases. V dropped 6 bases and J dropped 4; count of bases not matched to a gene: 6. The germline V gene has CDR1 LNHNV and CDR2 YYDKDF (reference sequence). This CDR3 is built from 14 residues. CDR3 loop: CATSGTGSSTEAFF. The CDR3 nucleotides read TGTGCCACCAGTGGGACAGGGTCAAGCACTGAAGCTTTCTTT.

The chain carries TRBV3-1 (or the pseudogene TRBV3-2) and TRBJ2-1, with TRBD1 matching 10 bases. V was clipped by 3 bases and J by 15 bases; unmatched bases: 5. CDR1 LGHDT and CDR2 YNNKEL come from the germline V gene (reference sequence). The CDR3 totals 12 residues. CDR3 nucleotides: TGTGCCAGCAGCCATAAGACAGGGGGCGTGTTCTTC. Its translation is CASSHKTGGVFF.

This chain links TRBV12-3 or TRBV12-4 with TRBJ2-3; D not resolved. The ends were cut back, 5 bases at V and 7 bases at J, with 10 bases in the middle. CDR3 length: 12 residues. The CDR3 DNA follows: TGTGCCAGCAGTCATGACTCGAATACGCAGTATTTT. The encoded protein is CASSHDSNTQYF.

The chain is built from TRBV7-8 and TRBJ2-4; 12 bases match TRBD1. The V gene's germline CDR1 is SGHVS and CDR2 FQNEAQ. V was pared by 5 bases and J by 7 bases, with 9 bases of the junction left unmatched. This CDR3 is built from 16 residues. CDR3 DNA sequence: TGTGCCAGCAGCGTTCCGGGACAGGGGGCTGGGAACATTCAGTACTTC. The encoded protein is CASSVPGQGAGNIQYF.

J is TRBJ1-5 and V is TRBV6-5, with a tentative D call TRBD1 (5 bases). V gave up 4 bases and J gave up 4 bases, with 8 bases separating them. The length of the CDR3 is 13 residues. The germline CDR1 and CDR2 sequences are MNHEY and SVGAGI. CDR3 loop: CASSWQGNQPQHF. CDR3 nucleotides: TGTGCCAGCAGTTGGCAGGGAAATCAGCCCCAGCATTTT.

The chain couples TRBV7-8 to TRBJ1-1; a weak D match, TRBD1 (5 bases). This CDR3 has 14 amino acids. The germline V gene encodes CDR1 SGHVS and CDR2 FQNEAQ. The germline V and J ends were trimmed by 5 bases and 3 bases, with 13 bases remaining between them. CDR3 in amino acids: CASSPLETDTEAFF. The CDR3 nucleotides read TGTGCCAGCAGCCCCCTGGAGACAGACACTGAAGCTTTCTTT.

With regard to this clone: Other DNA sequences of this sample code for an identical CDR3. This chain connects TRBV6-1 to TRBJ1-3, with unresolved D. The CDR3 length is 14 residues. The V gene lost 3 bases and the J gene lost 0 bases, with 6 bases spanning the gap. From germline, CDR1 is MNHNS and CDR2 SASEGT. DNA of the CDR3: TGTGCCAGCAGTGACGGGATCTCTGGAAACACCATATATTTT. Translating it yields CASSDGISGNTIYF.

The chain combines TRBV21-1 with TRBJ1-2. TRBV21-1 is tagged as a pseudogene. CDR3 length: 15 residues. The CDR3 coding sequence is TGTGCCAGCAGCAAAGCGAGGGTCTGGGACTATGGCTACACCTTC. Translating gives CASSKARVWDYGYTF.

The chain carries TRBV7-8 and TRBJ2-7, with 11 nucleotides matching TRBD1. V lost 1 base, J lost 4 bases, and 6 bases stayed unmatched. The germline gives CDR1 SGHVS, CDR2 FQNEAQ. The length of the CDR3 is 16 residues. CDR3 sequence (DNA): TGTGCCAGCAGCTTAGGAGCGGGACAGGGGGTTTACGAGCAGTACTTC. It is translated as CASSLGAGQGVYEQYF.

CDR3 sequence reads: CASSYSEQYGYTF. The CDR3 DNA follows: TGTGCCAGCAGTTACTCGGAACAGTATGGCTACACCTTC. The chain couples TRBV6-5 to TRBJ1-2; D remains unclear. Germline assignment: CDR1 MNHEY and CDR2 SVGAGI. The CDR3 has 13 residues. Trimming took 0 bases from V and 5 from J, leaving 7 bases between them.

The V gene is TRBV19, the J gene TRBJ1-5, with 7 bases matching TRBD1. The CDR3 loop spans 13 amino acids. Germline CDR1 reads LNHDA; CDR2 reads SQIVND (reference sequence). Trimming removed 4 bases from V and 5 bases from J; junction bases left unmatched: 2. CDR3 DNA: TGTGCCAGTAGTACCGACAGGGATCAGCCCCAGCATTTT. Amino acid sequence: CASSTDRDQPQHF.

The chain couples TRBV29-1 to TRBJ1-1; D unclear. Germline V gene data show CDR1 as SQVTM and CDR2 as ANQGSEA. Trimming left V 1 base short and J 1 base short, with 7 bases between. The CDR3 runs to 13 residues. The CDR3 DNA is TGCAGCGTTGAAGGGCACCAGAACACTGAAGCTTTCTTT. Encoded protein: CSVEGHQNTEAFF.

This sequence joins TRBV11-3 and TRBJ2-2; the D gene is possibly TRBD2 (6 bases). This CDR3 is built from 12 residues. Trimming pared 8 bases from V and 7 bases from J, leaving 11 bases between. Germline V lookup: CDR1 SGHNT, CDR2 YENEEA. The chain's CDR3 is CASGGGGGELFF. DNA for the CDR3: TGTGCCAGCGGGGGAGGAGGCGGGGAGCTGTTTTTT.

This clone was counted only a few times. The rearrangement joins TRBV9 to TRBJ2-6; D gene unclear. V was trimmed by 6 bases and J by 1 base, leaving 11 bases between them. CDR1 and CDR2 (germline): SGDLS, YYNGEE. This CDR3 has 15 amino acids. CDR3 DNA: TGTGCCAGCACGAGCCGAGGTTCTGGGGCCAACGTCCTGACTTTC. Translation: CASTSRGSGANVLTF.

The chain joins TRBV11-3 to TRBJ2-1; possible D gene TRBD1, 6 bases. CDR1 and CDR2 (germline): SGHNT, YENEEA. Trimming removed 5 bases from V and 6 bases from J, with 17 bases in between. This CDR3 comprises 15 residues. The CDR3, as DNA: TGTGCCAGCAGCCCCGGGACAACCTTGAGCAATGAGCAGTTCTTC. Protein sequence: CASSPGTTLSNEQFF.

The chain is built from TRBV29-1 and TRBJ1-1; 10 positions match TRBD1. This CDR3 contains 13 residues. Germline-derived CDR1 and CDR2 are SQVTM and ANQGSEA. J gave up 6 bases and V 7 bases, and 8 bases lay outside the gene matches. This CDR3 is CSAEGGQGAEAFF. In nucleotides, the CDR3 is TGCAGCGCGGAAGGTGGACAGGGGGCTGAAGCTTTCTTT.

This clone was seen a single time. The chain combines TRBV14 with TRBJ1-2; 10 bases line up with TRBD1. Per the germline V gene, CDR1 is SGHDN and CDR2 is FVKESK. The CDR3 spans 16 residues. Losses at the gene ends were 3 bases for V and 8 bases for J; bases not matched to a gene: 12. The CDR3 loop reads CASSHALGTGVNGYTF. The CDR3 nucleotides are TGTGCCAGCAGCCATGCCCTTGGGACAGGGGTTAACGGCTACACCTTC.

J is TRBJ1-2 and V is TRBV5-8; 8 nucleotides agree with TRBD1. V lost 4 bases and J lost 8; bases outside the gene matches: 13. CDR1 is SGHTS, CDR2 YDEGEE, per germline. The CDR3 is 15 amino acids. CDR3 region: CASSPGTGLSYGYTF. The CDR3 DNA sequence: TGTGCCAGCAGCCCAGGGACAGGACTATCCTACGGCTACACCTTC.

The chain recombines TRBV7-2 with TRBJ2-1; 9 bases fit TRBD2. Per germline, CDR1 SGHTA and CDR2 FQGNSA. Trimming removed 6 bases from V and 5 bases from J; junction bases left unmatched: 8. The CDR3 is 15 residues long. The CDR3 DNA is TGTGCCAGCAGACGATTTAGCGGGGGAAACAATGAGCAGTTCTTC. This sequence encodes CASRRFSGGNNEQFF.

V gene TRBV18 combines with J gene TRBJ1-3, with D possibly being TRBD1 (5 bases). This CDR3 comprises 15 residues. The V and J ends lost 3 bases and 11 bases respectively, with 20 bases between them. From germline, CDR1 is KGHSH and CDR2 LQKENI. This CDR3 is CASSPGTSSNPAIYF. The DNA for the CDR3 is TGTGCCAGCTCACCTGGGACTTCCTCCAACCCAGCCATATATTTT. The variable domain in full, with the rest retrieved from reference TRBV18 and TRBJ1-3, is NAGVMQNPRHLVRRRGQEARLRCSPMKGHSHVYWYRQLPEEGLKFMVYLQKENIIDESGMPKERFSAEFPKEGPSILRIQQVVRGDSAAYFCASSPGTSSNPAIYFGEGSWLTVV.

V is TRBV7-9 and J is TRBJ2-3; the D gene is possibly TRBD1 (5 bases). Germline assignment: CDR1 SEHNR and CDR2 FQNEAQ (reference sequence). This CDR3 is 15 amino acids long. The V gene lost 6 bases and the J gene lost 5 bases, with 18 bases spanning the gap. CDR3 nucleotides: TGTGCCAGCAGTCGAACAGGCAAGGTTCGAGATACGCAGTATTTT. It encodes CASSRTGKVRDTQYF.

The gene calls are TRBV5-6 and TRBJ2-1; 7 bases agree with TRBD2. This CDR3 has 15 amino acids. Per germline, CDR1 SGHDT and CDR2 YYEEEE. The trim removed 1 base at V and 8 bases at J, leaving 9 bases unmatched. CDR3 nucleotide sequence: TGTGCCAGCAGCTTGAGGCGACTAGCTTTTCATGAGCAGTTCTTC. It codes for CASSLRRLAFHEQFF. Variable domain in full (rest from reference TRBV5-6 and TRBJ2-1): DAGVTQSPTHLIKTRGQQVTLRCSPKSGHDTVSWYQQALGQGPQFIFQYYEEEERQRGNFPDRFSGHQFPNYSSELNVNALLLGDSALYLCASSLRRLAFHEQFFGPGTRLTVL.

This chain links TRBV27 with TRBJ2-5, with a possible D match to TRBD1 (5 bases). The CDR3 loop spans 14 amino acids. CDR1 is MNHEY, CDR2 SMNVEV, per germline (reference sequence). Trimming cost V 3 bases and J 1 base, with 9 bases left between them. The CDR3 spells CASSLAGLQETQYF. The CDR3 DNA reads as TGTGCCAGCAGTTTGGCAGGGCTCCAAGAGACCCAGTACTTC.

This clone was found once. J is TRBJ2-3 and V is TRBV11-3, with 14 bases aligning to TRBD2. The CDR3 is made up of 16 amino acids. The trim removed 6 bases at V and 5 bases at J, leaving 7 bases unmatched. Germline V gives CDR1 SGHNT, CDR2 YENEEA. CDR3 amino acids: CASSHRLAGGEDTQYF. Written as DNA, the CDR3 is TGTGCCAGCAGTCACAGACTAGCGGGGGGGGAAGATACGCAGTATTTT.

The chain is built from TRBV3-1 (or the pseudogene TRBV3-2) and TRBJ2-5; no definite D call. V was trimmed by 4 bases and J by 4 bases, leaving 13 bases between them. Germline V CDR1 and CDR2: LGHDT, YNNKEL (reference sequence). This CDR3 has 14 amino acids. The CDR3, as DNA: TGTGCCAGCAGCCCCCGTTGGTTCGGAGAGACCCAGTACTTC. Translated: CASSPRWFGETQYF.

The rearrangement joins TRBV7-3 to TRBJ1-6, with D possibly TRBD1 on 5 matching bases. The CDR3 is 14 residues long. Between the trimmed V and J ends, which lost 2 bases and 10 bases, there was a span of 12 bases. Germline V CDR1 and CDR2: SGHTA, FQGTGA. The CDR3 nucleotides are TGTGCCAGCAGCTTAGGGGCGGCCGGGTCACCCCTCCACTTT. This sequence encodes CASSLGAAGSPLHF.

V and J are TRBV5-1 and TRBJ2-2; maybe TRBD1 (7 bases). This CDR3 has 13 residues. V gave up 7 bases and J gave up 5 bases, with 12 bases separating them. Looked up from germline, CDR1 is SGHRS and CDR2 is YFSETQ. The DNA of the CDR3 is TGCGCCAGCCAGGGGGGCCTGACCGGGGAGCTGTTTTTT. Translation: CASQGGLTGELFF.

CDR3 bases: TGTGCCAGCAGCCAGGGACAGATTGCAACTAATGAAAAACTGTTTTTT. It yields the protein CASSQGQIATNEKLFF. V is TRBV3-1 (or the pseudogene TRBV3-2) and J is TRBJ1-4; 7 positions match TRBD1. Germline V lookup: CDR1 LGHDT, CDR2 YNNKEL (reference sequence). Trimming took 3 bases from V and 0 from J; bases not matched to a gene: 4. The CDR3 runs to 16 residues.

The V and J genes are TRBV6-1 and TRBJ2-3; 8 nucleotides match TRBD1. J was trimmed by 5 bases and V by 5 bases; bases with no gene match: 9. The CDR3 totals 15 residues. Per germline, CDR1 MNHNS and CDR2 SASEGT. CDR3 loop: CASSSPEQGGDTQYF. The CDR3 bases are TGTGCCAGCAGTTCCCCCGAACAGGGGGGAGATACGCAGTATTTT.

In its sample, this clone was seen once. The chain is built from TRBV9 and TRBJ2-1; D is possibly TRBD2 (5 bases). This CDR3 has 13 residues. Deletions cut 7 bases from V and 9 bases from J, with 17 bases between. CDR1 and CDR2 from the germline V gene are SGDLS and YYNGEE. In DNA, the CDR3 is TGTGCCAGCCAGTCACCGAGAGAGGGTGAGCAGTTCTTC. Its translation: CASQSPREGEQFF.